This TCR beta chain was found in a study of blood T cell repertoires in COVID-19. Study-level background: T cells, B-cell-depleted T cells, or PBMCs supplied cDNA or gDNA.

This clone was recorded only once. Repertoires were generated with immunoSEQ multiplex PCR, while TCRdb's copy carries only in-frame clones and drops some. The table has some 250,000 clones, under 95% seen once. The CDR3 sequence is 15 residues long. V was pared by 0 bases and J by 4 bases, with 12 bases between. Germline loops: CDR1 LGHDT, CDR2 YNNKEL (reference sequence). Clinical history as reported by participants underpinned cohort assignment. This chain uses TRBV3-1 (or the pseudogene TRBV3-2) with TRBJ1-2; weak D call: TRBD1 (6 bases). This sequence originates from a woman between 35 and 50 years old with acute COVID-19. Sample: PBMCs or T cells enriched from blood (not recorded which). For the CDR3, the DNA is TGTGCCAGCAGCCAAGACGAGGGGGTTATCTATGGCTACACCTTC. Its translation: CASSQDEGVIYGYTF.